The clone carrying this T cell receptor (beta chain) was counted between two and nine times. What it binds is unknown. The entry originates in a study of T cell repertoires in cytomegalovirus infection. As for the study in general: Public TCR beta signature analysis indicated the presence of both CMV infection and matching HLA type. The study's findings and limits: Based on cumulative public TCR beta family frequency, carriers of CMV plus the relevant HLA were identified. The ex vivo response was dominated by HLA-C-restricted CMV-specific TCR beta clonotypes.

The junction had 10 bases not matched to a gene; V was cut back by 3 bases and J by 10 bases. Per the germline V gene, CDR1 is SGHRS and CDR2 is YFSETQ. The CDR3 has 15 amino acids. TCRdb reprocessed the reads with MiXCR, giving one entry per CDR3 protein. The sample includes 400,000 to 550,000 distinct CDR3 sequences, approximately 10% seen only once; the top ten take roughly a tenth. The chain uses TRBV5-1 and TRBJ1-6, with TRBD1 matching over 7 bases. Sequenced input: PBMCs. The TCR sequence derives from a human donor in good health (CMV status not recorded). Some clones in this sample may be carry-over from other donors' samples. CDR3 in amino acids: CASSSNRGTGSPLHF. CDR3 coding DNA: TGCGCCAGCAGCTCGAACAGGGGCACGGGGTCACCCCTCCACTTT.